This T cell receptor (beta chain) was captured in a study of blood T cells in healthy people across ages. Together with a sample-barcoded 5' primer, a J-beta primer mix was included in a second PCR lasting about 6 to 11 cycles. TCRdb reprocessed the 5' RACE reads via MiXCR and lists one record per CDR3 protein. The sample consists of roughly 800,000 distinct CDR3 sequences, about 37% of them appearing once. V was shortened by 5 bases and J by 0 bases, with 14 bases between the two germline ends. This CDR3 spans 15 amino acids. CDR1 and CDR2 (germline): SGHNT, YENEEA. The chain combines TRBV11-3 with TRBJ2-7; possibly TRBD1 for D (6 bases). Sequencing was done on a sample of blood. The receptor was isolated from a man between 18 and 29 years old in good health. CDR3 region: CASSPQTGDSYEQYF. The CDR3 coding sequence is TGTGCCAGCAGCCCCCAGACAGGAGACTCCTACGAGCAGTACTTC.